The clone carrying this T cell receptor (beta chain) was seen once. Original processing notes: Reference gene primer amplification gave nucleated cell count estimates. Using immunoSEQ multiplex PCR, the repertoire was profiled, and TCRdb retains in-frame clones only, with some absent. The DNA gave D and trimming, while V, J and clone size come from that table. The profile shows about 50,000 clones, around 93% of them singletons. The germline gives CDR1 KGHSH, CDR2 LQKENI. The ends lost 4 bases at V and 4 bases at J; junction bases unmatched: 4. This CDR3 spans 14 amino acids. This entry belongs to a study of blood T cell repertoires in COVID-19. Turning to the study itself: The United States, Italy and Spain supplied acute and convalescent COVID-19 samples. T cells, B-cell-depleted T cells, or PBMCs supplied cDNA or gDNA.

This chain joins TRBV18 and TRBJ1-3; 7 nucleotides match TRBD1. Sample: peripheral blood. The sequence came from a man aged 50 to 59 with active COVID-19. The CDR3 DNA is TGTGCCAGCTCACTCCGGGACAGCGGAAACACCATATATTTT. Its protein is CASSLRDSGNTIYF.